This TCR beta chain comes out of a study of regulatory T cells in long-lasting Graves disease. The time point: newly diagnosed GD, antithyroid drugs for less than 3 months. Construction of the TCR library relied on RNA isolated from PBMCs. CDR3 regions were amplified by Arm-PCR using iRepertoire HTBI primers to build TCR beta libraries. TCRdb passed the multiplex PCR reads through MiXCR, listing each CDR3 protein once. The table includes around 450,000 distinct CDR3 sequences, around 15% detected once. The table lists this clonotype with a few counts. The same specimen was also included in a second study, on T cells in Graves' hyperthyroidism and ophthalmopathy.

Source: peripheral blood mononuclear cells (PBMCs), taken at new diagnosis, from a patient treated with antithyroid drugs. The sequence derives from a man aged 35 to 55 with Graves disease.

DNA of the CDR3: TGCAGCGCCGGAGGACTAGCCTATGAGCAGTTCTTC. This sequence encodes CSAGGLAYEQFF. The chain is built from TRBV29-1 and TRBJ2-1; 8 bases are a match to TRBD2. With 7 bases clipped from V and 8 bases from J, the junction kept 7 bases outside the gene matches. The CDR3 loop spans 12 amino acids. The germline V gene has CDR1 SQVTM and CDR2 ANQGSEA.